This TCR beta chain appears in the sequencing data of a study of a mutant IDH1 vaccine in newly diagnosed glioma. Study context: Sex distribution of treated patients was approximately 60% male and roughly 40% female; mean age was around 42 years.

This clone occurred once. Its matching antigen is unknown. Study findings and constraints: Changes in top peripheral clonotypes did not appear linked to pseudoprogression.

The method was immunoSEQ multiplex PCR; TCRdb's version includes in-frame clones alone and lacks a portion of them. The sample has about 130,000 clones, about four fifths seen once. The time point is: week 11, during vaccination. The vaccine gave 300 ug of a 20-mer mutant IDH1 peptide subcutaneously per dose. CDR3 length equals 11 residues. Germline loops: CDR1 SGHAT, CDR2 FQNNGV. The V gene lost 3 bases and the J gene lost 2 bases, with 1 base spanning the gap. The chain recombines TRBV11-2 with TRBJ2-5; D gene unclear. The sequenced sample was PBMCs, obtained from a glioma patient whose treatment included an IDH1 peptide vaccine. This TCR was sampled from a man aged 35 to 55 with glioma. CDR3 nucleotides: TGTGCCAGCAGCTTTCAAGAGACCCAGTACTTC. It translates to CASSFQETQYF.